This passage covers 14 T cell receptor beta chains from one sample sequenced in a study of T cell responses to AZD1222 COVID-19 vaccine. Repertoires were generated with immunoSEQ multiplex PCR, while TCRdb's copy carries only in-frame clones and drops some. The sample includes more than 75,000 clones, about 80% of them seen just once. The sequences come from peripheral blood, collected 28 days after the second AZD1222 dose. These receptors came from an adult who received the AZD1222 COVID-19 vaccine.

This chain connects TRBV4-3 to TRBJ2-7, with D tentatively TRBD2 (5 bases). The CDR3 totals 16 residues. V lost 0 bases to trimming and J lost 2 bases, with 14 bases between them. Looked up from germline, CDR1 is LGHNA and CDR2 is YSLEER. The CDR3 protein is CASSQDLASQTYEQYF. The CDR3, as DNA: TGCGCCAGCAGCCAAGATTTGGCTAGCCAAACCTACGAGCAGTACTTC.

This clone appeared a few times. The J gene is TRBJ1-1, the V gene TRBV28, with unresolved D. V lost 2 bases to trimming and J lost 1 base, with 2 bases between them. CDR1 is MDHEN, CDR2 SYDVKM, per germline. The CDR3 is made up of 12 amino acids. The CDR3 DNA reads as TGTGCCAGCAGTTTAGGGAACACTGAAGCTTTCTTT. Its translation is CASSLGNTEAFF.

V usage is TRBV4-1 and J usage is TRBJ1-5; D is unclear. Trimming removed 5 bases from V and 10 bases from J, with 12 bases in between. Germline V lookup: CDR1 MGHRA, CDR2 YSYEKL. The CDR3 consists of 12 residues. The CDR3 DNA sequence: TGCGCCAGCAGCTCATCGGTGGGCCCCCAGCATTTT. Residues: CASSSSVGPQHF.

The genes are TRBV6-2 or TRBV6-3 and TRBJ2-2, with 10 bases matching TRBD1. The CDR3 covers 16 residues. V shed 1 base and J 9 bases; nucleotides not matched to a gene: 8. Germline V CDR1 and CDR2: MNHEY, SVGEGT. Written as DNA, the CDR3 is TGTGCCAGCAGTTACTGGACAGGGGGTCTGGGAAGGGAGCTGTTTTTT. As protein: CASSYWTGGLGRELFF.

The chain carries TRBV3-1 (or the pseudogene TRBV3-2) and TRBJ2-7; 9 bases agree with TRBD1. The CDR3 contains 15 residues. Trimming took 4 bases from V and 5 from J; bases not matched to a gene: 9. Germline CDR1 LGHDT, CDR2 YNNKEL (reference sequence). CDR3 region: CASSLGTGPPHEQYF. The CDR3, as DNA: TGTGCCAGCAGCCTAGGGACAGGGCCTCCTCACGAGCAGTACTTC.

The V gene is TRBV5-6, the J gene TRBJ1-4; no reliable D call. Germline values: CDR1 SGHDT, CDR2 YYEEEE. Trimming removed 1 base at V and 8 bases at J, with 9 bases between. CDR3 length: 13 amino acids. The CDR3 DNA reads as TGTGCCAGCAGCTTGCGACGTTGGGAAAAACTGTTTTTT. This sequence encodes CASSLRRWEKLFF.

The V and J genes are TRBV5-1 and TRBJ1-1; D gene unclear. CDR3 length: 14 amino acids. V gave up 0 bases and J gave up 1 base, with 7 bases separating them. Germline V gene sequence: CDR1 SGHRS, CDR2 YFSETQ. DNA of the CDR3: TGCGCCAGCAGCTTGGGTGACCGGAACACTGAAGCTTTCTTT. Residues: CASSLGDRNTEAFF.

The chain employs TRBV7-6 and TRBJ2-5; possibly TRBD1 or TRBD2 for D (5 bases each). Germline CDR1 reads SGHVS; CDR2 reads FNYEAQ. With 2 bases removed from V and 0 bases from J, the gap between germline ends came to 10 bases. This CDR3 region has 15 residues. The CDR3 DNA sequence: TGTGCCAGCAGCTTACTGGGGCGGGACCAAGAGACCCAGTACTTC. Its translation is CASSLLGRDQETQYF. Together with reference TRBV7-6 and TRBJ2-5, the CDR3 gives the full variable domain: GAGVSQSPRYKVTKRGQDVALRCDPISGHVSLYWYRQALGQGPEFLTYFNYEAQQDKSGLPNDRFSAERPEGSISTLTIQRTEQRDSAMYRCASSLLGRDQETQYFGPGTRLLVL.

V usage is TRBV3-1 (or the pseudogene TRBV3-2) and J usage is TRBJ1-5; D may be TRBD1 (5 bases). Per germline, CDR1 LGHDT and CDR2 YNNKEL (reference sequence). V lost 3 bases, J lost 3 bases, and 9 bases lay in between. This CDR3 has 14 amino acids. The CDR3 here is CASSQGRNNQPQHF. The CDR3 coding sequence is TGTGCCAGCAGCCAGGGACGGAACAATCAGCCCCAGCATTTT.

The chain carries TRBV3-1 (or the pseudogene TRBV3-2) and TRBJ1-2, with D unclear. The ends were cut back, 0 bases at V and 10 bases at J, with 9 bases in the middle. Germline V gene lookup returns CDR1 LGHDT and CDR2 YNNKEL (reference sequence). This CDR3 has 12 residues. Here the CDR3 DNA reads TGTGCCAGCAGCCAAGATGTGGGCGCCTACACCTTC. It translates to CASSQDVGAYTF.

The V gene is TRBV12-3 or TRBV12-4, the J gene TRBJ2-7; 8 nucleotides agree with TRBD1. The length of the CDR3 is 13 residues. V was clipped by 1 base and J by 9 bases; unmatched bases: 5. The CDR3 loop reads CASSLGTGSVQYF. The CDR3 region has the DNA TGTGCCAGCAGTTTAGGGACAGGGAGTGTGCAGTACTTC.

In DNA, the CDR3 is TGCGCCAGCAGCCAAGGTCTAGCGGGAGTAGATACGCAGTATTTT. It yields the protein CASSQGLAGVDTQYF. V is TRBV4-1 and J is TRBJ2-3; 10 nucleotides match TRBD2. The CDR3 runs to 15 residues. CDR1 MGHRA and CDR2 YSYEKL come from the germline V gene. Unmatched junction bases numbered 3, after V lost 1 base and J lost 5 bases.

The gene calls are TRBV19 and TRBJ2-6; 7 positions match TRBD1. V trimming: 4 bases; J trimming: 4 bases; junction bases outside the gene matches: 4. This CDR3 is 15 amino acids long. The V gene's germline CDR1 is LNHDA and CDR2 SQIVND (reference sequence). The CDR3 DNA follows: TGTGCCAGTAGTACAACAGGGGCCGGGGCCAACGTCCTGACTTTC. It translates to CASSTTGAGANVLTF.

The genes are TRBV30 and TRBJ1-2, with a possible D match to TRBD1 (6 bases). This CDR3 has 12 residues. V dropped 7 bases and J dropped 8 bases, with 17 bases sitting between them. Germline loops: CDR1 GTSNPN, CDR2 SVGIG (reference sequence). In DNA, the CDR3 is TGTGCCTCTAAGTTAGGGGGGCACGGCTACACCTTC. This gives the protein CASKLGGHGYTF.